The rows below give T cell receptor beta chains drawn from one sample of a study of T cells in Graves' hyperthyroidism and ophthalmopathy. TCRdb used MiXCR to reprocess the multiplex PCR reads, holding one entry per CDR3 protein. Here the sample spans under 550,000 distinct CDR3 sequences, 15% to 20% being singletons. The specimen sequenced was blood. The receptors derive from a man aged 40-50 years with Graves' ophthalmopathy. CDR3s include the opening cysteine and the closing phenylalanine or tryptophan. The D gene is left open where the match is weak. Where a row states a size, it is once, few, many or the class of an expanded clone; other rows omit it.

clone_size j_call v_call cdr3_length d_call cdr3_aa cdr3_nt
few TRBJ1-2 TRBV5-1 15 - CASSFGTDFFYGYTF TGCGCCAGCAGCTTTGGAACAGATTTTTTCTATGGCTACACCTTC
many TRBJ2-7 TRBV7-2 15 - CASSLDLNRDYEQYF TGTGCCAGCAGCTTAGATTTAAACAGGGACTACGAGCAGTACTTC
few TRBJ1-5 TRBV5-1 15 - CASSLSGYSNQPQHF TGCGCCAGCAGCTTGAGCGGCTATAGCAATCAGCCCCAGCATTTT
- TRBJ2-7 TRBV11-2 20 TRBD2 CASGYPPTGTSGGSSYEQYF TGTGCCAGCGGATACCCCCCTACCGGGACTAGCGGGGGGAGCTCCTACGAGCAGTACTTC
many TRBJ1-4 TRBV12-3/TRBV12-4 14 TRBD1 CASSWTGGEEKLFF TGTGCCAGCAGCTGGACAGGGGGCGAAGAAAAACTGTTTTTT
- TRBJ2-7 TRBV7-9 15 - CARPIRGFRSYEQYF TGTGCCAGACCTATACGGGGCTTCCGCTCCTACGAGCAGTACTTC
few TRBJ2-1 TRBV20-1 15 TRBD1 CSVEPIRDRGYEQFF TGCAGTGTCGAACCTATAAGGGACAGGGGTTATGAGCAGTTCTTC
few TRBJ2-5 TRBV20-1 14 TRBD2 CSARLGLAEETQYF TGCAGTGCTAGACTAGGACTAGCGGAAGAGACCCAGTACTTC
many TRBJ2-5 TRBV3-1 12 TRBD1 CASSQGQTGEYF TGTGCCAGCAGCCAAGGGCAGACAGGGGAGTACTTC
few TRBJ2-7 TRBV24-1 12 TRBD1 CATGTGTDEQYF TGTGCCACAGGGACAGGGACTGACGAGCAGTACTTC
many TRBJ1-2 TRBV11-2 15 TRBD1 CASRRSGTGDYGYTF TGTGCCAGCCGCCGGTCGGGGACAGGGGACTATGGCTACACCTTC
few TRBJ2-3 TRBV6-6 12 - CASSYSKDTQYF TGTGCCAGCAGTTACTCGAAGGATACGCAGTATTTT
few TRBJ2-3 TRBV27 16 - CASRRYFSENTDTQYF TGTGCCAGCAGGCGTTATTTTAGCGAGAACACAGATACGCAGTATTTT
few TRBJ1-5 TRBV18 15 - CASSPYGMKNQPQHF TGTGCCAGCTCACCCTACGGGATGAAAAATCAGCCCCAGCATTTT
many TRBJ2-3 TRBV3-1 15 TRBD2 CASSQERGAPDTQYF TGTGCCAGCAGCCAAGAGCGGGGGGCACCGGATACGCAGTATTTT
few TRBJ2-3 TRBV4-3 15 TRBD1 CASSQDLTGSDTQYF TGCGCCAGCAGCCAAGATCTGACAGGGTCAGATACGCAGTATTTT
- TRBJ1-6 TRBV24-1 16 - CATSAVRDSYNSPLHF TGTGCCACCAGTGCCGTCAGGGACTCCTATAATTCACCCCTCCACTTT
many TRBJ2-1 TRBV11-2 16 TRBD2 CASSLREAGSWNEQFF TGTGCCAGCAGCTTACGGGAGGCAGGCTCCTGGAATGAGCAGTTCTTC
many TRBJ2-3 TRBV3-1 15 TRBD2 CASSPGRPRTDTQYF TGTGCCAGCAGCCCCGGGAGGCCTCGAACAGATACGCAGTATTTT
- TRBJ2-5 TRBV20-1 15 TRBD2 CSASPIAGRGETQYF TGCAGTGCTAGTCCCATAGCGGGGCGGGGAGAGACCCAGTACTTC
- TRBJ2-3 TRBV9 15 TRBD2 CASTGTSGFTDTQYF TGTGCCAGCACGGGGACTAGCGGATTCACAGATACGCAGTATTTT
few TRBJ1-1 TRBV20-1 11 - CSARVAVGAFF TGCAGTGCTAGAGTGGCAGTCGGAGCTTTCTTT
few TRBJ1-3 TRBV7-9 14 - CASRPAGGGNTIYF TGTGCCAGCCGCCCCGCTGGGGGGGGAAACACCATATATTTT
few TRBJ2-7 TRBV19 14 - CASRKPNGPYEQYF TGTGCCAGTAGGAAACCGAACGGACCCTACGAGCAGTACTTC